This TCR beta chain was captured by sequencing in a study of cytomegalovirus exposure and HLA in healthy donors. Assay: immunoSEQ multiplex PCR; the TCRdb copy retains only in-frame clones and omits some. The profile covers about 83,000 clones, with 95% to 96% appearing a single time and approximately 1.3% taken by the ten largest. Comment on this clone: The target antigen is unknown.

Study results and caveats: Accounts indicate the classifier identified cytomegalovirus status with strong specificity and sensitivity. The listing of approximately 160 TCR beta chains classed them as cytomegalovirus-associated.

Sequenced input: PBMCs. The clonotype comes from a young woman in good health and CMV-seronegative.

For the CDR3, the DNA is TGTGCCAGCAGCTTAAACCCGGGACTAGCGGGAGGGGGAGAGACCCAGTACTTC. The encoded protein is CASSLNPGLAGGGETQYF. The V and J genes are TRBV11-2 and TRBJ2-5; 16 bases fit TRBD2. Germline V gene data show CDR1 as SGHAT and CDR2 as FQNNGV. The CDR3 length is 18 residues. Germline trimming cut 2 bases from V and 4 bases from J; bases unmatched to any gene: 7.